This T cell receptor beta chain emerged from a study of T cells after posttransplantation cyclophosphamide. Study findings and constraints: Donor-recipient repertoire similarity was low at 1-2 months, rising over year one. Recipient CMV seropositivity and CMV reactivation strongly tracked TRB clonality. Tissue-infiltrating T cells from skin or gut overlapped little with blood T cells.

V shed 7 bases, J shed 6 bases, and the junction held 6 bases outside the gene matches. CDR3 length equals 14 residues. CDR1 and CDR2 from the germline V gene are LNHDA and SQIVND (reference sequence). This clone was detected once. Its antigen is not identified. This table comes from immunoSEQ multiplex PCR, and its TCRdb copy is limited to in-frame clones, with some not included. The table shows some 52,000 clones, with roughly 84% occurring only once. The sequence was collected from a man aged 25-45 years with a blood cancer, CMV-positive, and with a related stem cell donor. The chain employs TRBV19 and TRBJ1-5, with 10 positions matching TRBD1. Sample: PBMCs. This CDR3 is CASTGTGVSQPQHF. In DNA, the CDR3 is TGTGCCAGTACCGGGACAGGGGTAAGTCAGCCCCAGCATTTT.